The entry that follows covers one T cell receptor beta chain sequence. This record belongs to a study of blood T cell repertoires in COVID-19. V dropped 1 base and J dropped 9; count of bases not matched to a gene: 10. The CDR3 has 15 residues. The germline V gene has CDR1 MDHEN and CDR2 SYDVKM. Using immunoSEQ multiplex PCR, the repertoire was profiled, and TCRdb retains in-frame clones only, with some absent. The sample lists 50,000 to 75,000 clones; about nine tenths were seen once. The sequence was obtained from a human donor in a cohort sampled during active COVID-19. Sequenced material: peripheral blood. The rearrangement joins TRBV28 to TRBJ2-7, with TRBD1 matching 9 bases. CDR3: CASSLLRDRESGQYF. CDR3 coding DNA: TGTGCCAGCAGTTTATTGCGGGACAGGGAGTCGGGGCAGTACTTC.